This is a list of T cell receptor beta chains from one sample in a study of a mutant IDH1 vaccine in newly diagnosed glioma. Antigens of these TCRs are unknown. Sequencing used immunoSEQ multiplex PCR; TCRdb keeps in-frame clones, though not all of them. The sample shows about 94,000 clones, nearly 90% of them seen only once. The sample here was PBMCs, taken from a glioma patient whose treatment included an IDH1 peptide vaccine. The receptors originated from a woman in her forties or fifties with glioma. CDR3s include the opening cysteine and the closing phenylalanine or tryptophan. D genes are given only for firm matches. A row's size may be missing; if present it is once, few, many or a size class.

TRBV15	few	TRBJ1-5	NA	CATSRVGEPREPQHF	TGTGCCACCAGCAGAGTAGGTGAGCCCAGAGAGCCCCAGCATTTT
TRBV18	NA	TRBJ2-7	NA	CASSRDGQGYEQYF	TGTGCCAGCTCACGAGACGGGCAGGGCTACGAGCAGTACTTC
TRBV7-3	NA	TRBJ1-3	NA	CASSLPGNTIYF	TGTGCCAGCAGCTTGCCTGGAAACACCATATATTTT
TRBV5-1	NA	TRBJ2-7	TRBD2	CASSSGLDYSYEQYF	TGCGCCAGCAGCTCTGGACTAGATTACTCCTACGAGCAGTACTTC
TRBV25-1	NA	TRBJ2-1	NA	CASSESQGKSPYNEQFF	TGTGCCAGCAGTGAATCGCAGGGGAAAAGTCCCTACAATGAGCAGTTCTTC
TRBV27	once	TRBJ2-1	TRBD1	CASSLRDRGGEQFF	TGTGCCAGCAGTCTCCGGGACAGGGGTGGTGAGCAGTTCTTC
TRBV6-1	NA	TRBJ1-3	TRBD1	CASSDTGQAITIYF	TGTGCCAGCAGTGATACGGGACAGGCTATCACCATATATTTT
TRBV6-5	NA	TRBJ2-2	NA	CASSYSPGRAGELFF	TGTGCCAGCAGTTACTCGCCGGGGCGGGCCGGGGAGCTGTTTTTT
TRBV19	NA	TRBJ2-1	NA	CASSIQGVGEQFF	TGTGCCAGTAGTATCCAAGGTGTGGGGGAGCAGTTCTTC
TRBV5-1	NA	TRBJ1-1	NA	CASSSGSSNTEAFF	TGCGCCAGCAGCTCGGGGAGTTCGAACACTGAAGCTTTCTTT
TRBV28	NA	TRBJ2-5	NA	CASSSFPLGALETQYF	TGTGCCAGCAGTAGTTTCCCCCTGGGGGCCCTAGAGACCCAGTACTTC
TRBV7-9	NA	TRBJ1-4	NA	CASSFFMTNEKLFF	TGTGCCAGCAGCTTTTTCATGACTAATGAAAAGCTGTTTTTT
TRBV5-1	NA	TRBJ1-1	TRBD1	CASSPPRARGSTEAFF	TGCGCCAGCAGCCCTCCCAGGGCCAGGGGGTCCACTGAAGCTTTCTTT
TRBV27	NA	TRBJ2-1	TRBD2	CASSSSSLSGGLYNEQFF	TGTGCCAGCAGTTCTTCCTCTCTTAGCGGGGGTCTCTACAATGAGCAGTTCTTC
TRBV5-6	few	TRBJ1-6	NA	CASSLQGYNSPLHF	TGTGCCAGCAGCTTGCAGGGGTATAATTCACCCCTCCACTTT
TRBV7-9	few	TRBJ2-5	NA	CASSLVGRETQYF	TGTGCCAGCAGCTTAGTTGGGAGGGAGACCCAGTACTTC
TRBV6-5	NA	TRBJ1-1	NA	CASSYNHRINTEAFF	TGTGCCAGCAGTTACAACCACAGGATAAACACTGAAGCTTTCTTT
TRBV9	few	TRBJ2-5	NA	CASSVGGIQETQYF	TGTGCCAGCAGCGTAGGAGGGATTCAAGAGACCCAGTACTTC
TRBV6-6	NA	TRBJ1-2	TRBD1	CASTSGQVNYGYTF	TGTGCCAGCACTTCGGGACAGGTGAACTATGGCTACACCTTC
TRBV11-2	NA	TRBJ1-6	NA	CASSFTGNYNSPLHF	TGTGCCAGCAGCTTCACAGGGAACTATAATTCACCCCTCCACTTT
TRBV18	NA	TRBJ2-1	NA	CASSPRSSYNEQFF	TGTGCCAGCTCACCACGGAGCTCCTACAATGAGCAGTTCTTC
TRBV6-4	NA	TRBJ2-1	NA	CASSDDPYNEQFF	TGTGCCAGCAGTGACGACCCGTACAATGAGCAGTTCTTC
TRBV5-1	NA	TRBJ1-2	TRBD1	CASSLAGGTGGYTF	TGCGCCAGCAGCTTGGCAGGGGGCACGGGTGGCTACACCTTC
TRBV5-1	NA	TRBJ1-3	NA	CASSDGSSGNTIYF	TGCGCCAGCTCCGATGGGAGCTCTGGAAACACCATATATTTT
TRBV10-3	NA	TRBJ2-7	TRBD1	CAIRERTGDFEQYF	TGTGCCATCAGGGAGCGGACAGGGGATTTCGAGCAGTACTTC
TRBV29-1	NA	TRBJ2-1	NA	CSVGSGNEQFF	TGCAGCGTAGGCAGCGGCAATGAGCAGTTCTTC
TRBV19	NA	TRBJ2-4	NA	CASSIGSLAKNIQYF	TGTGCCAGTAGTATAGGCAGCCTAGCCAAAAACATTCAGTACTTC
TRBV28	NA	TRBJ2-7	NA	CASSPLLAVTPYEQYF	TGTGCCAGCAGTCCCCTCTTGGCGGTAACCCCCTACGAGCAGTACTTC
TRBV6-1	NA	TRBJ1-1	NA	CASSVQLTRNTEAFF	TGTGCCAGCAGTGTCCAACTGACCAGGAACACTGAAGCTTTCTTT
TRBV12-5	NA	TRBJ1-2	NA	CASGLALSNYGYTF	TGTGCTAGTGGTTTGGCTTTATCTAACTATGGCTACACCTTC
TRBV5-1	NA	TRBJ2-3	NA	CASSLTTLPDTQYF	TGCGCCAGCAGCTTGACAACCCTCCCAGATACGCAGTATTTT
TRBV7-9	NA	TRBJ2-7	TRBD1	CASSQTGAYEQYF	TGTGCCAGCAGCCAGACAGGGGCCTACGAGCAGTACTTC
TRBV9	NA	TRBJ2-7	NA	CASSVGGKRFDEQYF	TGTGCCAGCAGCGTAGGGGGGAAAAGGTTCGACGAGCAGTACTTC
TRBV10-1	NA	TRBJ2-7	NA	CASSERGYFDEQYF	TGCGCCAGCAGTGAGCGGGGATATTTTGACGAGCAGTACTTC
TRBV23-1	NA	TRBJ2-7	TRBD2	CASRPPRGGLAPQGSYEQYF	TGCGCCAGCAGACCCCCCCGGGGCGGACTAGCCCCCCAGGGCTCCTACGAGCAGTACTTC
TRBV6-6	NA	TRBJ2-1	NA	CASRTDIYNEQFF	TGTGCCAGCAGAACCGACATTTACAATGAGCAGTTCTTC
TRBV28	NA	TRBJ2-7	NA	CASSRRYEQYF	TGTGCCAGCAGTCGCCGCTACGAGCAGTACTTC
TRBV9	NA	TRBJ2-1	TRBD2	CASSVDVGGLDEQFF	TGTGCCAGCAGCGTAGATGTGGGAGGGCTAGATGAGCAGTTCTTC
TRBV10-3	once	TRBJ1-2	NA	CAISGEPLYGYTF	TGTGCCATCAGTGGAGAGCCCCTCTATGGCTACACCTTC
TRBV9	NA	TRBJ2-1	TRBD2	CASSPGVLAGLNEQFF	TGTGCCAGCAGCCCAGGGGTACTAGCGGGACTCAATGAGCAGTTCTTC
TRBV6-5	NA	TRBJ2-7	NA	CASSSHAGEQYF	TGTGCCAGCAGTTCCCATGCAGGGGAGCAGTACTTC
TRBV5-1	once	TRBJ1-3	TRBD1	CASSLTGGFGNTIYF	TGCGCCAGCAGCTTGACAGGGGGCTTTGGAAACACCATATATTTT
TRBV27	NA	TRBJ2-3	TRBD2	CASTQSGRASTDTQYF	TGTGCCAGCACCCAAAGCGGGAGGGCTAGCACAGATACGCAGTATTTT
TRBV7-3	NA	TRBJ2-7	TRBD1	CASSPGTGATNEQYF	TGTGCCAGCAGCCCCGGGACAGGGGCTACGAACGAGCAGTACTTC
TRBV4-1	NA	TRBJ2-6	NA	CASSHDHSGANVLTF	TGCGCCAGCAGCCACGATCACTCTGGGGCCAACGTCCTGACTTTC
TRBV18	NA	TRBJ2-1	TRBD2	CASSPPGSGTRWDEQFF	TGTGCCAGCTCACCACCGGGTAGCGGGACACGGTGGGATGAGCAGTTCTTC
TRBV9	NA	TRBJ1-3	TRBD1	CASSPGTGTGNTIYF	TGTGCCAGCAGCCCCGGGACAGGGACAGGAAACACCATATATTTT
TRBV28	NA	TRBJ1-2	NA	CASSSPSGHYGYTF	TGTGCCAGCAGTTCCCCGTCCGGCCACTATGGCTACACCTTC
TRBV5-1	NA	TRBJ2-2	NA	CASTPAGPNTGELFF	TGCGCCAGCACTCCCGCAGGCCCGAACACCGGGGAGCTGTTTTTT
TRBV11-2	NA	TRBJ2-1	TRBD2	CASSSSGGGNEQFF	TGTGCCAGCAGCTCTAGCGGGGGGGGCAATGAGCAGTTCTTC
TRBV28	few	TRBJ2-3	TRBD2	CASSLSASGRGNTQYF	TGTGCCAGCAGTTTATCAGCTAGCGGGAGAGGAAATACGCAGTATTTT
TRBV6-1	NA	TRBJ2-7	NA	CASGLPPYEQYF	TGTGCCAGCGGACTCCCTCCATACGAGCAGTACTTC
TRBV5-1	few	TRBJ2-4	TRBD1	CASSLRDRGAIQYF	TGCGCCAGCAGCCTCCGGGACAGGGGCGCCATTCAGTACTTC
TRBV2	NA	TRBJ2-1	TRBD2	CASREGLAGAFEQFF	TGTGCCAGCAGAGAGGGACTAGCGGGAGCCTTTGAGCAGTTCTTC
TRBV28	NA	TRBJ2-7	TRBD2	CASSSLAGYSYEQYF	TGTGCCAGCAGTTCCCTAGCGGGATACTCCTACGAGCAGTACTTC
TRBV2	NA	TRBJ2-3	TRBD1	CASRVTGGGYF	TGTGCCAGCAGGGTGACAGGGGGAGGGTATTTT
TRBV7-9	NA	TRBJ1-1	NA	CASSLIPQLNTEAFF	TGTGCCAGCAGCTTAATCCCACAGTTGAACACTGAAGCTTTCTTT